What follows are 20 T cell receptor beta chains derived from one specimen sequenced in a study of T-cell memory formation after mild COVID-19. TCRdb called the 5' RACE reads again in MiXCR, with one record for every CDR3 protein. The sample shows about 240,000 distinct CDR3 sequences, 8.5% to 9.5% of them seen only once. The sample consisted of PBMCs or a T cell subset sorted from them (not recorded which). These receptors were obtained from a man between 18 and 35 years old who had mild COVID-19 (a few samples of this study predate the infection). Cell type and time point are not known.

This clonotype was seen a handful of times. This chain links TRBV3-1 with TRBJ1-1; D ambiguous. This CDR3 region has 14 residues. V lost 0 bases, J lost 0 bases, and 5 bases lay in between. Germline CDR1 and CDR2: LGHDT and YNNKEL (reference sequence). The CDR3 protein is CASSQDKMNTEAFF. The CDR3 DNA is TGTGCCAGCAGCCAAGATAAAATGAACACTGAAGCTTTCTTT.

This clonotype was seen a few times. The chain links TRBV20-1 to TRBJ2-5; TRBD2 agrees at 7 bases. Per germline, CDR1 DFQATT and CDR2 SNEGSKA (reference sequence). The CDR3 is 13 amino acids. The trim removed 3 bases at V and 2 bases at J, leaving 3 bases unmatched. The CDR3 spells CSASTGGQETQYF. In DNA, the CDR3 is TGCAGTGCTAGTACCGGGGGGCAAGAGACCCAGTACTTC.

A word on this clonotype: A junction end diverges from the germline sequence, so it may reflect a read error. The chain is built from TRBV5-1 and TRBJ2-5; a weak D match, TRBD2 (5 bases). Germline CDR1 reads SGHRS; CDR2 reads YFSETQ. The CDR3 extends over 16 amino acids. The DNA for the CDR3 is TGCGCCAGCAGCCCGCGGCCGGGTCCCCGGGAAGAGGCCCAGTACTTC. This codes for CASSPRPGPREEAQYF. Drawing the rest from reference TRBV5-1 and TRBJ2-5, the complete variable domain is KAGVTQTPRYLIKTRGQQVTLSCSPISGHRSVSWYQQTPGQGLQFLFEYFSETQRNKGNFPGRFSGRQFSNSRSEMNVSTLELGDSALYLCASSPRPGPREEAQYFGPGTRLLVL.

A few counts support this clonotype. V and J are TRBV4-1 and TRBJ2-5; 15 bases map to TRBD2. The length of the CDR3 is 18 residues. Looked up from germline, CDR1 is MGHRA and CDR2 is YSYEKL. With 4 bases clipped from V and 5 bases from J, the junction kept 11 bases outside the gene matches. The DNA of the CDR3 is TGCGCCAGCAGCCCACGGACTAGCGGGGGGGAGTCGGTGGAGACCCAGTACTTC. Translating it yields CASSPRTSGGESVETQYF.

The gene calls are TRBV4-2 and TRBJ2-2, with D unresolved. CDR3 size: 15 residues. Trimming left V 0 bases short and J 2 bases short, with 7 bases between. Germline V gene sequence: CDR1 LGHNA, CDR2 YNFKEQ. CDR3 coding DNA: TGTGCCAGCAGCCAAGATTTACTAAACACCGGGGAGCTGTTTTTT. Its translation: CASSQDLLNTGELFF.

This clonotype was detected a few times. The chain uses TRBV28 and TRBJ2-7; D is unclear. The CDR3 contains 15 residues. The V gene lost 0 bases and the J gene lost 3 bases, with 12 bases spanning the gap. From germline, CDR1 is MDHEN and CDR2 SYDVKM. This CDR3 is CASSLWGVPLYEQYV. CDR3 bases: TGTGCCAGCAGTTTATGGGGCGTACCCCTCTACGAGCAGTACGTC.

The genes are TRBV20-1 and TRBJ2-7, with 14 bases aligning to TRBD2. The length of the CDR3 is 17 residues. The V and J ends lost 6 bases and 4 bases, in that order; junction bases with no gene match: 14. Looked up from germline, CDR1 is DFQATT and CDR2 is SNEGSKA (reference sequence). CDR3 residues: CSATRLAGGPDAYEQYF. As DNA, the CDR3 is TGCAGTGCAACCCGACTAGCGGGGGGGCCTGACGCGTACGAGCAGTACTTC.

This clonotype was counted only a few times. The chain joins TRBV4-1 to TRBJ1-5; TRBD1 might be the D (5 bases). The CDR3 is made up of 16 amino acids. Germline CDR1 and CDR2: MGHRA and YSYEKL. V gave up 1 base and J gave up 1 base, with 11 bases separating them. The DNA of the CDR3 is TGCGCCAGCAGCCAAGGGGCGGGGGAAAGCAATCAGCCCCAGCATTTT. Residues: CASSQGAGESNQPQHF.

V gene TRBV7-9 combines with J gene TRBJ1-1; D unclear. Looked up from germline, CDR1 is SEHNR and CDR2 is FQNEAQ (reference sequence). Deletions cut 3 bases from V and 3 bases from J, with 14 bases between. This CDR3 has 15 amino acids. The CDR3 region is CASSLSAALYTEAFF. CDR3 in DNA: TGTGCCAGCAGCTTGTCTGCGGCGTTGTACACTGAAGCTTTCTTT.

The genes are TRBV27 and TRBJ2-3, with TRBD2 identical over 8 bases. The CDR3 is 17 amino acids. Germline values: CDR1 MNHEY, CDR2 SMNVEV (reference sequence). Unmatched junction bases numbered 9, after V lost 2 bases and J lost 2 bases. The CDR3 DNA reads as TGTGCCAGCAGTTTACCGGGGGGGCCTCCAACCACAGATACGCAGTATTTT. Translated, it gives CASSLPGGPPTTDTQYF.

This clonotype was seen at least ten times. The chain joins TRBV5-1 to TRBJ2-5; 8 bases agree with TRBD1. Looked up from germline, CDR1 is SGHRS and CDR2 is YFSETQ. The CDR3 is made up of 15 amino acids. Losses at the gene ends were 0 bases for V and 1 base for J; bases not matched to a gene: 2. The CDR3 here is CASSLDRGAQETQYF. In DNA form, the CDR3 reads TGCGCCAGCAGCTTGGACAGGGGGGCCCAAGAGACCCAGTACTTC.

The rearrangement joins TRBV27 to TRBJ1-2, with unresolved D. This CDR3 has 11 residues. The ends were cut back, 5 bases at V and 7 bases at J, with 8 bases in the middle. CDR1 MNHEY and CDR2 SMNVEV come from the germline V gene (reference sequence). The CDR3 sequence is CASSEGSGYTF. In DNA form, the CDR3 reads TGTGCCAGCAGTGAAGGGTCTGGCTACACCTTC.

The chain combines TRBV5-1 with TRBJ1-4, with TRBD1 as a possible D gene (5 bases). The germline CDR1 and CDR2 sequences are SGHRS and YFSETQ. The CDR3 has 13 amino acids. V was trimmed by 5 bases and J by 8 bases, leaving 13 bases between them. The CDR3 DNA is TGCGCCAGCAGGGATGGTGACAGAGAAAAACTGTTTTTT. This gives the protein CASRDGDREKLFF.

This clonotype came up a few times. The V call is TRBV5-1, the J call TRBJ2-4; D may be TRBD1 or TRBD2 (5 bases each). CDR3 size: 16 residues. Germline loops: CDR1 SGHRS, CDR2 YFSETQ. Deletions cut 3 bases from V and 1 base from J, with 14 bases between. The DNA of the CDR3 is TGCGCCAGCAGCTACGATTGGGGGTTGGCCAAAAACATTCAGTACTTC. Amino acids: CASSYDWGLAKNIQYF.

This clonotype occurred a few times. This chain connects TRBV20-1 to TRBJ2-3; 11 positions match TRBD2. Germline values: CDR1 DFQATT, CDR2 SNEGSKA (reference sequence). J was trimmed by 4 bases and V by 4 bases; bases with no gene match: 10. This CDR3 is built from 16 residues. CDR3 sequence reads: CSAKSLLAGEADTQYF. The CDR3 DNA reads TGCAGTGCTAAAAGCCTACTAGCGGGGGAAGCAGATACGCAGTATTTT.

The genes are TRBV29-1 and TRBJ1-1; 10 positions match TRBD1. With V trimmed by 8 bases and J by 6 bases, 9 bases remained unmatched. CDR1 is SQVTM and CDR2 is ANQGSEA in the germline V gene. This CDR3 has 13 residues. CDR3 residues: CSFATGGRSEAFF. In DNA form, the CDR3 reads TGCAGCTTCGCGACAGGGGGCCGGTCTGAAGCTTTCTTT. Full variable domain (rest looked up from reference TRBV29-1 and TRBJ1-1): SAVISQKPSRDICQRGTSLTIQCQVDSQVTMMFWYRQQPGQSLTLIATANQGSEATYESGFVIDKFPISRPNLTFSTLTVSNMSPEDSSIYLCSFATGGRSEAFFGQGTRLTVV.

This clonotype was observed a few times. The rearrangement links TRBV12-3 or TRBV12-4 to TRBJ2-7; no firm D call. The germline V and J ends were trimmed by 10 bases and 6 bases, with 7 bases remaining between them. The CDR3 extends over 9 amino acids. The CDR3 sequence: CAILREQYV. DNA for the CDR3: TGTGCCATTCTGCGCGAGCAGTACGTC.

The chain employs TRBV5-5 and TRBJ2-1; D gene uncertain. Trimming took off 6 bases at V and 2 bases at J, with 0 bases between the two ends. The germline V gene has CDR1 SGHKS and CDR2 YYEKEE (reference sequence). The CDR3 is 10 amino acids. CDR3 sequence: CASTYNEQFF. The CDR3 DNA is TGTGCCAGCACCTACAATGAGCAGTTCTTC.

The table lists this clonotype with a few counts. The J gene is TRBJ2-4, the V gene TRBV5-5; D might be TRBD2 (7 bases). The CDR3 has 15 amino acids. CDR1 and CDR2 from the germline V gene are SGHKS and YYEKEE (reference sequence). V dropped 3 bases and J dropped 8 bases, with 18 bases sitting between them. Here the CDR3 DNA reads TGTGCCAGCAGCTCCGAGGTGGGGGGGCTTGACATTCAGTACTTC. It codes for CASSSEVGGLDIQYF. The complete variable domain, with remaining parts taken from reference TRBV5-5 and TRBJ2-4, reads DAGVTQSPTHLIKTRGQQVTLRCSPISGHKSVSWYQQVLGQGPQFIFQYYEKEERGRGNFPDRFSARQFPNYSSELNVNALLLGDSALYLCASSSEVGGLDIQYFGAGTRLSVL.

The rearrangement links TRBV14 to TRBJ1-1; a possible D gene is TRBD1 (5 bases). Trimming cost V 4 bases and J 1 base, with 16 bases left between them. Germline V gene lookup returns CDR1 SGHDN and CDR2 FVKESK. This CDR3 is built from 16 residues. Here the CDR3 DNA reads TGTGCCAGCAGCCTGGTCGGTGGGGCACAGAACACTGAAGCTTTCTTT. Translated, it gives CASSLVGGAQNTEAFF.